These T cell receptor gamma chains were read from a single sample in a study of γδ T cells in repeated Plasmodium falciparum infection. TCRdb applied CATT to the multiplex PCR reads for clone calling. The sample records tens of thousands of gamma-chain clones, roughly 1.4% being singletons. Sequencing input: gamma-delta T cells from blood. The receptors derive from a pool of human donors (malaria-infected and uninfected, not separated). Each CDR3 is given with its conserved first and last residue. Fields, in order: J gene, clone size, V gene, CDR3 DNA, CDR3 protein. Clone sizes are shown as once, few, many or a size class.

J: TRGJ1/TRGJ2
size: many
V: TRGV8
DNA: TGTGCCACCTGGGATAGATCGGTTTATTATAAGAAACTCTTT
CDR3: CATWDRSVYYKKLF

J: TRGJ1/TRGJ2
size: medium-sized
V: TRGV9
DNA: TGTGCCTTGTGGGAGGCCGCGAATTATTATAAGAAACTCTTT
CDR3: CALWEAANYYKKLF

J: TRGJ1/TRGJ2
size: many
V: TRGV4
DNA: TGTGCCACCTGGGATGGTACTCCTTATTATAAGAAACTCTTT
CDR3: CATWDGTPYYKKLF

J: TRGJ1/TRGJ2
size: many
V: TRGV8
DNA: TGTGCCACCTGGGATAGTAACCAGAATTATTATAAGAAACTCTTT
CDR3: CATWDSNQNYYKKLF

J: TRGJ1/TRGJ2
size: many
V: TRGV9
DNA: TGTGCCTTGTGGGAGGCCCATAAGAAACTCTTT
CDR3: CALWEAHKKLF

J: TRGJ1/TRGJ2
size: medium-sized
V: TRGV2
DNA: TGTGCCACCTGGGACGGGCGGCGAGGTTATTATTATAAGAAACTCTTT
CDR3: CATWDGRRGYYYKKLF

J: TRGJ1/TRGJ2
size: many
V: TRGV4
DNA: TGTGCCACCTGGGATGGGCAGCTGGAGAAACTCTTT
CDR3: CATWDGQLEKLF

J: TRGJ1/TRGJ2
size: many
V: TRGV8
DNA: TGTGCCACCTGGGATAAAACGAATTATTATAAGAAACTCTTT
CDR3: CATWDKTNYYKKLF

J: TRGJ1/TRGJ2
size: medium-sized
V: TRGV9
DNA: TGTGCCTTGTGGGAGGTGCAGAGGGGGCCTAAGAAACTCTTT
CDR3: CALWEVQRGPKKLF

J: TRGJP
size: many
V: TRGV3
DNA: TGTGCCACCTGGGACAGGCCCCCAGAGTTGGGCAAAAAAATCAAGGTATTT
CDR3: CATWDRPPELGKKIKVF

J: TRGJP
size: many
V: TRGV9
DNA: TGTGCCTTGTGGGAGGTTGCGCCAGAGTTGGGCAAAAAAATCAAGGTATTT
CDR3: CALWEVAPELGKKIKVF

J: TRGJ1/TRGJ2
size: many
V: TRGV3
DNA: TGTGCCACCTGGGACACTCCACCCAGCGGTAAGAAACTCTTT
CDR3: CATWDTPPSGKKLF

J: TRGJ1/TRGJ2
size: many
V: TRGV9
DNA: TGTGCCTTGTGGGAGGTGTTTGAGAAACTCTTT
CDR3: CALWEVFEKLF

J: TRGJ1/TRGJ2
size: many
V: TRGV3
DNA: TGTGCCACCTGGGACCATCTCTATTATAAGAAACTCTTT
CDR3: CATWDHLYYKKLF

J: TRGJ1/TRGJ2
size: medium-sized
V: TRGV3
DNA: TGTGCCACCTGGGACTCGTGGTATTATAAGAAACTCTTT
CDR3: CATWDSWYYKKLF

J: TRGJ1/TRGJ2
size: medium-sized
V: TRGV9
DNA: TGTGCCTTGTGGGAAGGTTATAAGAAACTCTTT
CDR3: CALWEGYKKLF

J: TRGJ1/TRGJ2
size: medium-sized
V: TRGV9
DNA: TGTGCCTTGTGGGAGCGCCTTTATTATAAGAAACTCTTT
CDR3: CALWERLYYKKLF

J: TRGJ1/TRGJ2
size: many
V: TRGV2
DNA: TGTGCCACCTGGGACGGGCATTCGAATTATTATAAGAAACTCTTT
CDR3: CATWDGHSNYYKKLF

J: TRGJ1/TRGJ2
size: medium-sized
V: TRGV9
DNA: TGTGCCTTGTGGGAGCAAAGGAAGAAACTCTTT
CDR3: CALWEQRKKLF

J: TRGJP2
size: medium-sized
V: TRGV3
DNA: TGTGCCACCTGGGACCGACGTAGGAGTGATTGGATCAAGACGTTT
CDR3: CATWDRRRSDWIKTF

J: TRGJ1/TRGJ2
size: many
V: TRGV4
DNA: TGTGCCACCTGGGATGGTGAGAATTATTATAAGAAACTCTTT
CDR3: CATWDGENYYKKLF

J: TRGJ1/TRGJ2
size: many
V: TRGV4
DNA: TGTGCCACCTGGGATCTGAAGAAACTCTTT
CDR3: CATWDLKKLF

J: TRGJ1/TRGJ2
size: many
V: TRGV5
DNA: TGTGCCACCTGGGACAGGCTGAATTATAAGAAACTCTTT
CDR3: CATWDRLNYKKLF

J: TRGJP2
size: many
V: TRGV3
DNA: TGTGCCACCTGGGACAAGCAGTATAGTAGTGATTGGATCAAGACGTTT
CDR3: CATWDKQYSSDWIKTF

J: TRGJ1/TRGJ2
size: medium-sized
V: TRGV3
DNA: TGTGCCACCTGGGACAAGAATTATTATAAGAAACTCTTT
CDR3: CATWDKNYYKKLF

J: TRGJP1
size: many
V: TRGV9
DNA: TGTGCCTTGTGGGAGGTGTCATCCGTACGCGCAAGGTGGTTCAAGATATTT
CDR3: CALWEVSSVRARWFKIF

J: TRGJ1/TRGJ2
size: many
V: TRGV4
DNA: TGTGCCACCTGGAACGATAAGAAACTCTTT
CDR3: CATWNDKKLF